What follows are 31 T cell receptor beta chains derived from one specimen sequenced in a study of cytotoxic CD8 clonotypes in ibrutinib-treated CLL. The data were produced by immunoSEQ multiplex PCR, yet TCRdb's version contains in-frame clones alone and is incomplete. The table lists about 310,000 clones, around four fifths of them singletons. The source material was PBMCs, sampled before ibrutinib treatment. These receptor sequences come from a human donor with chronic lymphocytic leukemia.

This chain joins TRBV9 and TRBJ2-6, with D unclear. CDR3 length: 13 amino acids. Between the trimmed V and J ends, which lost 7 bases and 2 bases, there was a span of 7 bases. The germline gives CDR1 SGDLS, CDR2 YYNGEE. CDR3 residues: CASEDPGANVLTF. In nucleotides, the CDR3 is TGTGCCAGCGAGGATCCTGGGGCCAACGTCCTGACTTTC.

V is TRBV4-3 and J is TRBJ2-3; tentatively, D is TRBD1 (5 bases). This CDR3 has 15 residues. CDR1 and CDR2 from the germline V gene are LGHNA and YSLEER. The germline V and J ends were trimmed by 0 bases and 1 base, with 8 bases remaining between them. The CDR3 DNA is TGCGCCAGCAGCCAAGATGGGGCAGGCACAGATACGCAGTATTTT. Translated: CASSQDGAGTDTQYF.

The chain carries TRBV4-2 and TRBJ2-6; TRBD1 matches 12 bases. This CDR3 has 18 residues. V dropped 0 bases and J dropped 2; count of bases not matched to a gene: 2. CDR1 LGHNA and CDR2 YNFKEQ come from the germline V gene. For the CDR3, the DNA is TGTGCCAGCAGCCAAGATGGGACAGGGGGCGCTGGGGCCAACGTCCTGACTTTC. It encodes CASSQDGTGGAGANVLTF.

The chain is built from TRBV11-3 and TRBJ1-4, with 11 bases lining up with TRBD1. Germline trimming cut 5 bases from V and 5 bases from J; bases unmatched to any gene: 4. Germline assignment: CDR1 SGHNT and CDR2 YENEEA. This CDR3 comprises 15 residues. CDR3 residues: CASSPGQGANEKLFF. The CDR3 region has the DNA TGTGCCAGCAGCCCAGGACAGGGGGCGAATGAAAAACTGTTTTTT.

The chain combines TRBV7-8 with TRBJ2-1, with D possibly being TRBD2 (7 bases). Germline V CDR1 and CDR2: SGHVS, FQNEAQ. This CDR3 comprises 15 residues. V was cut by 5 bases and J by 1 base, with 12 bases left in between. CDR3 in DNA: TGTGCCAGCAGCCCGAGCGGGACATCCTACAATGAGCAGTTCTTC. Amino acids: CASSPSGTSYNEQFF.

The chain links TRBV28 to TRBJ1-1; D is ambiguous. Per the germline V gene, CDR1 is MDHEN and CDR2 is SYDVKM. The length of the CDR3 is 11 residues. CDR3 DNA sequence: TGTGCTAGCGGCGTGGGGTCTGAAGCTTTCTTT. Its protein product is CASGVGSEAFF. Variable domain in full (rest from reference TRBV28 and TRBJ1-1): DVKVTQSSRYLVKRTGEKVFLECVQDMDHENMFWYRQDPGLGLRLIYFSYDVKMKEKGDIPEGYSVSREKKERFSLILESASTNQTSMYLCASGVGSEAFFGQGTRLTVV.

V is TRBV19 and J is TRBJ2-3; the match to TRBD1 covers 9 bases. Per the germline V gene, CDR1 is LNHDA and CDR2 is SQIVND (reference sequence). The length of the CDR3 is 16 residues. Trimming removed 1 base from V and 6 bases from J; junction bases left unmatched: 8. CDR3 region: CASSIGGAQGADTQYF. The CDR3 DNA is TGTGCCAGTAGTATAGGAGGGGCACAGGGGGCGGATACGCAGTATTTT.

This chain joins TRBV7-6 and TRBJ1-4; D gene uncertain. The CDR3 spans 13 residues. CDR1 is SGHVS and CDR2 is FNYEAQ in the germline V gene. V gave up 0 bases and J gave up 14 bases, with 13 bases separating them. This CDR3 is CASSLAVTTWLFF. CDR3 nucleotide sequence: TGTGCCAGCAGCTTAGCTGTTACGACTTGGCTGTTTTTT.

The chain employs TRBV4-3 and TRBJ2-7, with 10 bases identical to TRBD1. The germline V gene encodes CDR1 LGHNA and CDR2 YSLEER. After removal of 1 base from V and 2 bases from J, the junction contained 5 bases not matched to a gene. CDR3 size: 16 residues. The CDR3 region is CASSQGRQGATYEQYF. As DNA, the CDR3 is TGCGCCAGCAGCCAAGGCAGACAGGGGGCAACCTACGAGCAGTACTTC.

This chain joins TRBV10-1 and TRBJ2-7, with 12 nucleotides matching TRBD2. V shed 6 bases and J 5 bases; nucleotides not matched to a gene: 8. CDR3 length: 15 amino acids. In germline, CDR1 is WNHNN, CDR2 SYGVQD (reference sequence). This CDR3 is CASSRTSGNVDEQYF. The CDR3 coding sequence is TGCGCCAGCAGCCGGACTAGCGGGAATGTGGACGAGCAGTACTTC.

The chain uses TRBV5-1 and TRBJ2-7; D gene uncertain. Germline lookup yields CDR1 SGHRS and CDR2 YFSETQ. V was shortened by 0 bases and J by 6 bases, with 13 bases between the two germline ends. The CDR3 covers 14 residues. The CDR3 protein is CASSLGQPGGEQYF. In DNA form, the CDR3 reads TGCGCCAGCAGCTTGGGCCAGCCTGGCGGCGAGCAGTACTTC.

The chain combines TRBV6-6 with TRBJ1-5, with 7 bases matching TRBD1. Germline assignment: CDR1 MNHNY and CDR2 SVGAGI (reference sequence). The CDR3 covers 13 residues. V lost 5 bases to trimming and J lost 5 bases; unmatched junction nucleotides: 3. CDR3 protein: CASSITGDQPQHF. The DNA for the CDR3 is TGTGCCAGCAGTATAACAGGGGATCAGCCCCAGCATTTT.

This chain's CDR3 is CSAPDRNTQYF. CDR3 sequence (DNA): TGCAGTGCCCCGGACCGGAATACGCAGTATTTT. V usage is TRBV20-1 and J usage is TRBJ2-3; no reliable D call. Germline V gene data show CDR1 as DFQATT and CDR2 as SNEGSKA (reference sequence). The CDR3 extends over 11 amino acids. The V end was cut by 6 bases, the J end by 7 bases, with 11 bases between.

The chain has TRBV7-2 and TRBJ2-7, with 7 bases aligning to TRBD1. CDR3 length: 14 residues. Germline loops: CDR1 SGHTA, CDR2 FQGNSA. Trimming at V came to 1 base and at J to 2 bases, leaving 2 bases not matched to a gene. Here the CDR3 reads CASSLGQGTYEQYF. In DNA form, the CDR3 reads TGTGCCAGCAGCTTAGGACAGGGTACCTACGAGCAGTACTTC.

The chain carries TRBV10-3 and TRBJ1-6; D remains ambiguous. The germline V and J ends were trimmed by 7 bases and 0 bases, with 10 bases remaining between them. Germline lookup yields CDR1 ENHRY and CDR2 SYGVKD. The CDR3 is 15 residues long. The DNA for the CDR3 is TGTGCCATCAAACAACAGAGCTCCTATAATTCACCCCTCCACTTT. It specifies CAIKQQSSYNSPLHF.

The chain employs TRBV5-6 and TRBJ1-1; D remains ambiguous. CDR1 is SGHDT and CDR2 is YYEEEE in the germline V gene. Trimming removed 2 bases from V and 5 bases from J, with 7 bases in between. CDR3 length: 12 amino acids. The CDR3 region is CASSFLRTEAFF. In DNA, the CDR3 is TGTGCCAGCAGCTTTCTGCGGACTGAAGCTTTCTTT.

The chain has TRBV7-2 and TRBJ1-2, with 7 bases matching TRBD1. V lost 2 bases and J lost 6; bases outside the gene matches: 6. Germline V gene sequence: CDR1 SGHTA, CDR2 FQGNSA. CDR3 size: 14 residues. CDR3 protein: CASSLLGQRDGYTF. Here the CDR3 DNA reads TGTGCCAGCAGCTTATTGGGACAGAGAGATGGCTACACCTTC. Using reference TRBV7-2 and TRBJ1-2 for the parts outside the CDR3, the full variable domain is GAGVSQSPSNKVTEKGKDVELRCDPISGHTALYWYRQSLGQGLEFLIYFQGNSAPDKSGLPSDRFSAERTGGSVSTLTIQRTQQEDSAVYLCASSLLGQRDGYTFGSGTRLTVV.

This chain uses TRBV6-5 with TRBJ2-3; the D is unclear. The CDR3 has 14 amino acids. Germline V lookup: CDR1 MNHEY, CDR2 SVGAGI. V dropped 3 bases and J dropped 3 bases, with 10 bases sitting between them. CDR3 amino acids: CASSYGPRTDTQYF. DNA for the CDR3: TGTGCCAGCAGTTATGGCCCTAGAACAGATACGCAGTATTTT.

The CDR3 here is CASSQERWGSYTF. CDR3 nucleotides: TGTGCCAGCAGCCAAGAAAGATGGGGAAGCTACACCTTC. The chain is built from TRBV4-2 and TRBJ1-2; D unclear. Germline V gene data show CDR1 as LGHNA and CDR2 as YNFKEQ. The germline V and J ends were trimmed by 0 bases and 9 bases, with 11 bases remaining between them. The CDR3 covers 13 residues.

The chain carries TRBV4-1 and TRBJ2-6, with D tentatively TRBD1 (6 bases). Trimming removed 0 bases from V and 0 bases from J, with 12 bases in between. The CDR3 spans 18 residues. Germline values: CDR1 MGHRA, CDR2 YSYEKL. CDR3 loop: CASSQDAGAHSGANVLTF. The CDR3 coding sequence is TGCGCCAGCAGCCAAGATGCAGGGGCACACTCTGGGGCCAACGTCCTGACTTTC.

The CDR3 bases are TGTGCCAGCAGTTACGGACAACCGAACACTGAAGCTTTCTTT. Its translation: CASSYGQPNTEAFF. The chain links TRBV6-5 to TRBJ1-1; TRBD1 might be the D (5 bases). Per germline, CDR1 MNHEY and CDR2 SVGAGI. The V end lost 2 bases, the J end lost 1 base, and 8 bases lay between the germline ends. This CDR3 is 14 amino acids long.

The rearrangement joins TRBV7-2 to TRBJ2-7; 7 nucleotides match TRBD2. This CDR3 is built from 15 residues. Germline V CDR1 and CDR2: SGHTA, FQGNSA. Trimming cost V 2 bases and J 3 bases; bases outside gene matches: 7. CDR3 bases: TGTGCCAGCAGCTTATTAGCGGGTGTGGACTACGAGCAGTACTTC. Its translation is CASSLLAGVDYEQYF.

This chain joins TRBV9 and TRBJ2-2; D unclear. The germline V gene has CDR1 SGDLS and CDR2 YYNGEE. The CDR3 sequence is 15 residues long. The germline V and J ends were trimmed by 0 bases and 3 bases, with 9 bases remaining between them. The CDR3 sequence is CASSVARSYTGELFF. CDR3 nucleotide sequence: TGTGCCAGCAGCGTAGCCAGAAGCTACACCGGGGAGCTGTTTTTT.

This sequence joins TRBV4-2 and TRBJ1-1; the D is unclear. The CDR3 runs 15 residues. Looked up from germline, CDR1 is LGHNA and CDR2 is YNFKEQ. The ends were cut back, 0 bases at V and 4 bases at J, with 12 bases in the middle. DNA of the CDR3: TGTGCCAGCAGCCAAGAGGGCAGGTACTTCACTGAAGCTTTCTTT. Translated, it gives CASSQEGRYFTEAFF.

The V gene is TRBV6-5, the J gene TRBJ1-5; D is undetermined. The CDR3 sequence is 15 residues long. Looked up from germline, CDR1 is MNHEY and CDR2 is SVGAGI. Trimming took off 4 bases at V and 5 bases at J, with 15 bases between the two ends. The CDR3 DNA sequence: TGTGCCAGCAGTTTCTCTGTCGGGGTGGATCAGCCCCAGCATTTT. Translation: CASSFSVGVDQPQHF.

The chain employs TRBV27 and TRBJ2-3, with 7 nucleotides matching TRBD2. The germline gives CDR1 MNHEY, CDR2 SMNVEV (reference sequence). The CDR3 length is 14 residues. V shed 2 bases, J shed 4 bases, and the junction held 3 bases outside the gene matches. The CDR3 loop reads CASSLSGNPDTQYF. In DNA, the CDR3 is TGTGCCAGCAGTTTAAGCGGGAACCCAGATACGCAGTATTTT.

V and J are TRBV7-6 and TRBJ2-7; 12 bases map to TRBD2. J gave up 8 bases and V 0 bases, and 2 bases lay outside the gene matches. In germline, CDR1 is SGHVS, CDR2 FNYEAQ. This CDR3 region has 14 residues. CDR3 DNA sequence: TGTGCCAGCAGCTTAGCACTAGCGGGAGGACAGCAGTACTTC. The encoded protein is CASSLALAGGQQYF.

The chain has TRBV5-1 and TRBJ1-2; D possibly corresponds to TRBD1 (5 bases). The CDR3 spans 14 residues. Trimming took off 0 bases at V and 2 bases at J, with 8 bases between the two ends. Germline loops: CDR1 SGHRS, CDR2 YFSETQ. The DNA of the CDR3 is TGCGCCAGCAGCTTGGGGCCAGGGAACTATGGCTACACCTTC. It specifies CASSLGPGNYGYTF.

The CDR3 here is CASRRTSGGSYEQYF. DNA of the CDR3: TGTGCCAGCAGGCGCACTAGCGGGGGCTCCTACGAGCAGTACTTC. This rearrangement joins TRBV7-2 to TRBJ2-7, with 11 bases identical to TRBD2. The length of the CDR3 is 15 residues. Germline CDR1 SGHTA, CDR2 FQGNSA. J was trimmed by 0 bases and V by 6 bases; bases with no gene match: 4.

J is TRBJ2-5 and V is TRBV7-5; the D call of TRBD2 is as the table states it, not checked on the DNA. TRBV7-5 counts as a pseudogene. The length of the CDR3 is 18 residues. DNA of the CDR3: TGTGTCAGAAGCTTAGGGCCACTAGCGGGAAGAGGGTTGGAGACCCAGTACTTC. It encodes CVRSLGPLAGRGLETQYF.

This clone has only a few counts. The chain uses TRBV4-2 and TRBJ2-5; 11 nucleotides align to TRBD2. CDR1 and CDR2 from the germline V gene are LGHNA and YNFKEQ. V dropped 1 base and J dropped 5; count of bases not matched to a gene: 6. The CDR3 extends over 16 amino acids. CDR3 protein: CASSQGIAGGEETQYF. The CDR3 coding sequence is TGTGCCAGCAGCCAAGGGATAGCGGGAGGGGAGGAGACCCAGTACTTC.